This T cell receptor beta chain originates from a study of a mutant IDH1 vaccine in newly diagnosed glioma. For the study at large: In weeks 1, 3, 5, 7, 11, 15, 19 and 23, patients were vaccinated. Treated patients had a mean age of about 38 years and a roughly 60% male, 37.5% female split.

Described time point: week 23, last vaccination. Doses comprised 300 ug of mutant IDH1 20-mer peptide each, plus topical imiquimod. V was shortened by 2 bases and J by 3 bases, with 9 bases between the two germline ends. Germline V lookup: CDR1 SGDLS, CDR2 YYNGEE. This CDR3 contains 14 residues. The protocol was immunoSEQ multiplex PCR, while the TCRdb copy is restricted to in-frame clones and leaves out a portion. Of 35,000 to 50,000 clones listed, approximately 84% are singletons. As regards this clone: The antigen remains unidentified.

Regarding the study as a whole: A vaccine-induced immune response developed in about 93% of the patients. Apparently unrelated to pseudoprogression were changes in the top peripheral T cell clonotypes.

This chain connects TRBV9 to TRBJ1-3, with a possible D match to TRBD1 (5 bases). The sample in question was PBMCs, obtained from a glioma patient whose treatment included an IDH1 peptide vaccine. This sequence was found in a woman aged 18-35 years with glioma. Some clones in this sample may be carry-over from other donors' samples. The CDR3 DNA follows: TGTGCCAGCAGCGTCAGGGTTGGTGGAAACACCATATATTTT. The encoded protein is CASSVRVGGNTIYF.